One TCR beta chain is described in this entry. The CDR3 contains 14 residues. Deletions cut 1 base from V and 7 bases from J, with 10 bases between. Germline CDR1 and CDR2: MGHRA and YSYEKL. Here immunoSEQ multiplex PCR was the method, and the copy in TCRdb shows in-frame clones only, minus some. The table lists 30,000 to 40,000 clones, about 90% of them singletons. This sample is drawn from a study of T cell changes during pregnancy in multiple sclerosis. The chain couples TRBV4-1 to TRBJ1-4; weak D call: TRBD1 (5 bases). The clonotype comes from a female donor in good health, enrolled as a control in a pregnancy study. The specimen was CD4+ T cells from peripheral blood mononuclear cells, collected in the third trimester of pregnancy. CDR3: CASSQAGFGEKLFF. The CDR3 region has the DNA TGCGCCAGCAGCCAAGCAGGGTTTGGTGAAAAACTGTTTTTT.